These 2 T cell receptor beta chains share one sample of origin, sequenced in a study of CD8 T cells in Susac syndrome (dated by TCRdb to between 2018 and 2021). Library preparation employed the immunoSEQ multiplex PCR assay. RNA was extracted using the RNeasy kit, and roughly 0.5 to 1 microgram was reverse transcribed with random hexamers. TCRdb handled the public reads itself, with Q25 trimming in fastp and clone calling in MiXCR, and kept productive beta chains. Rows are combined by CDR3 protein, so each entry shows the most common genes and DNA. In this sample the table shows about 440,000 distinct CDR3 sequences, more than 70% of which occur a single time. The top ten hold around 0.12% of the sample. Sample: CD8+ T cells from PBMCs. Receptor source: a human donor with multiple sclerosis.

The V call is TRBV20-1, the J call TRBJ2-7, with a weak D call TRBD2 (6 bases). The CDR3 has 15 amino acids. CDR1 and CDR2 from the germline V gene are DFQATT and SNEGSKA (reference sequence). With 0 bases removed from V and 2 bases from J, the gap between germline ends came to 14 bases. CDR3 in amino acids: CSARDGGLETYEQYF. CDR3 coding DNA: TGCAGTGCTAGAGATGGGGGACTGGAAACCTACGAGCAGTACTTC.

The CDR3 sequence is CSVEDYEGTDGANVLTF. The CDR3 bases are TGCAGCGTTGAAGATTACGAGGGGACGGATGGGGCCAACGTCCTGACTTTC. V and J are TRBV29-1 and TRBJ2-6; perhaps D is TRBD1 or TRBD2 (5 bases each). Per the germline V gene, CDR1 is SQVTM and CDR2 is ANQGSEA. The CDR3 totals 17 residues. V dropped 0 bases and J dropped 3 bases, with 15 bases sitting between them.